This T cell receptor beta chain derives from a study of cytomegalovirus exposure and HLA in healthy donors. The V end was cut by 5 bases, the J end by 1 base, with 13 bases between. Germline V gene data show CDR1 as SGHVS and CDR2 as FQNEAQ. The length of the CDR3 is 15 residues. The assay was immunoSEQ multiplex PCR, and TCRdb's table has in-frame clones only and misses some. This repertoire shows some 250,000 clones, nearly 90% found once; its top ten account for more than 0.35%. This sequence was found in a woman under 30 in good health and CMV-seronegative. The V gene is TRBV7-8, the J gene TRBJ2-3; D is possibly TRBD1 (5 bases). Sequenced material: PBMCs. CDR3 nucleotides: TGTGCCAGCAGCCAAGGCAGGGTCCGCACAGATACGCAGTATTTT. Protein sequence: CASSQGRVRTDTQYF.